Here is one T cell receptor beta chain with its context. Its antigen is still unknown. Culturing for around eleven days preceded CD4+ T cell isolation. Everyone in the study got two shots of either the BNT162b2 or mRNA-1273 vaccine. In the vaccine recipients, nucleocapsid antibodies were negative and there was no prior SARS-CoV-2 infection. Measured with immunoSEQ multiplex PCR; TCRdb has only the in-frame clones, and not every one. The sample contains tens of thousands of clones, roughly 80% of which appear only once. Trimming stripped 2 bases from V and 3 bases from J, with 16 bases between. The germline CDR1 and CDR2 sequences are SNHLY and FYNNEI. This CDR3 has 16 amino acids. This sample is part of a study of vaccination effects on CD4 cells after COVID-19. Whole-study context: Supplemented with around 11 IU/ml IL-2 and about 10 ug/ml peptides, more than 1.5 million PBMC per well were kept in culture.

The sequence was obtained from a human donor who received a COVID-19 vaccine. Sequencing used CD4+ T cells from PBMCs cultured without peptide, obtained after COVID-19 vaccination. The chain has TRBV2 and TRBJ2-5, with D hard to call. This CDR3 is CASSESPPPIKETQYF. The CDR3 bases are TGTGCCAGCAGTGAAAGCCCCCCTCCAATCAAAGAGACCCAGTACTTC.